These T cell receptor beta chains were read from a single sample in a study of long-term antiretroviral therapy in people with HIV. Generated by immunoSEQ multiplex PCR, the TCRdb table keeps only in-frame clones and is missing some. The sample shows tens of thousands of clones, about 86% of them seen only once. The material was unsorted PBMCs, obtained 0.1 years before starting antiretroviral therapy. The receptors stem from a man aged 40-55 years with HIV. Each CDR3 is given with its conserved first and last residue. The order of the fields is V gene, J gene, D gene, clone size, CDR3 protein, CDR3 DNA. D genes are given only for firm matches. Rows give clone size only sometimes, using once, few, many, or a class for an expanded clone.

TRBV5-1	TRBJ2-5	TRBD1	.	CASSLAGQEETQYF	TGCGCCAGCAGCTTGGCAGGACAGGAAGAGACCCAGTACTTC
TRBV4-3	TRBJ1-2	.	.	CASSQDWGGDGYTF	TGCGCCAGCAGCCAAGATTGGGGGGGCGATGGCTACACCTTC
TRBV28	TRBJ2-7	TRBD1	.	CASSPPGTVSYEQYF	TGTGCCAGCAGTCCTCCCGGGACAGTTTCCTACGAGCAGTACTTC
TRBV5-8	TRBJ1-1	.	.	CASIPNGHPNTEAFF	TGTGCCAGCATCCCCAACGGGCACCCGAACACTGAAGCTTTCTTT
TRBV6-1	TRBJ2-7	TRBD1	few	CASTDRVHEQYF	TGTGCCAGTACCGACAGGGTCCACGAGCAGTACTTC
TRBV28	TRBJ1-5	.	.	CASTRAGVFSNQPQHF	TGTGCCAGCACCCGGGCAGGGGTGTTCAGCAATCAGCCCCAGCATTTT
TRBV6-5	TRBJ1-2	TRBD1	.	CASSYEGAYGYTF	TGTGCCAGCAGTTACGAGGGGGCCTATGGCTACACCTTC
TRBV4-1	TRBJ1-2	TRBD1	.	CASSIDRGLYGYTF	TGCGCCAGCAGCATTGACAGGGGGCTCTATGGCTACACCTTC
TRBV7-2	TRBJ2-2	TRBD1	.	CASSPQGQGAAGELFF	TGTGCCAGCAGCCCCCAGGGACAGGGGGCTGCCGGGGAGCTGTTTTTT
TRBV5-1	TRBJ1-1	.	.	CASSLAQGTEAFF	TGCGCCAGCAGCTTGGCCCAAGGCACTGAAGCTTTCTTT
TRBV20-1	TRBJ2-7	.	.	CSAASYEQYF	TGCAGTGCCGCCTCCTACGAGCAGTACTTC
TRBV6-5	TRBJ2-7	.	.	CATGKTYEQYF	TGTGCGACGGGAAAAACCTACGAGCAGTACTTC
TRBV5-1	TRBJ2-7	TRBD1	.	CASSSGQGSSEQYF	TGCGCCAGCAGCTCGGGACAGGGATCCTCCGAGCAGTACTTC
TRBV7-2	TRBJ2-5	.	.	CASSLWGPGRETQYF	TGTGCCAGCAGCTTATGGGGGCCCGGTCGAGAGACCCAGTACTTC
TRBV18	TRBJ2-7	.	.	CASSPGGSGYEQYF	TGTGCCAGCTCACCCGGTGGATCTGGCTACGAGCAGTACTTC
TRBV9	TRBJ2-5	TRBD1	once	CASSVEGTAWETQYF	TGTGCCAGCAGCGTAGAAGGGACAGCGTGGGAGACCCAGTACTTC
TRBV11-2	TRBJ1-1	TRBD1	.	CASSLAVLGGARTEAFF	TGTGCCAGCAGCTTAGCCGTACTAGGGGGCGCGAGAACTGAAGCTTTCTTT
TRBV19	TRBJ1-1	.	.	CASSLLEWGGEAFF	TGTGCCAGTAGTCTCCTTGAATGGGGAGGTGAAGCTTTCTTT
TRBV28	TRBJ2-3	TRBD1	.	CASSLRTGGTDTQYF	TGTGCCAGCAGTTTACGAACAGGGGGCACAGATACGCAGTATTTT
TRBV18	TRBJ1-2	TRBD1	.	CASSPSGTGGLNYGYTF	TGTGCCAGCTCACCCTCCGGGACAGGGGGCCTTAACTATGGCTACACCTTC
TRBV4-3	TRBJ2-7	TRBD2	.	CASSLRGGGYYEQYF	TGCGCCAGCAGCCTAAGGGGCGGGGGGTACTACGAGCAGTACTTC
TRBV11-1	TRBJ1-6	.	.	CASSMTARDSPLHF	TGTGCCAGCAGCATGACAGCCCGGGATTCACCCCTCCACTTT
TRBV7-9	TRBJ2-5	.	.	CASSFMEETQYF	TGTGCCAGCAGCTTCATGGAAGAGACCCAGTACTTC
TRBV25-1	TRBJ2-1	.	.	CASSQPRKTPSYNEQFF	TGTGCCAGCAGTCAACCACGGAAGACTCCGTCCTACAATGAGCAGTTCTTC
TRBV2	TRBJ2-7	TRBD1	few	CASTRNRDSSYEQYF	TGTGCCAGCACCCGAAACCGGGACAGTAGCTACGAGCAGTACTTC
TRBV5-1	TRBJ1-4	.	.	CASSLFLAANEKLFF	TGCGCCAGCAGCTTGTTTCTGGCGGCTAATGAAAAACTGTTTTTT
TRBV12-5	TRBJ1-5	.	.	CASGRHEDRDLQPQHF	TGTGCTAGTGGACGACACGAAGACCGGGACCTTCAGCCCCAGCATTTT
TRBV27	TRBJ2-7	TRBD2	.	CASTRGVEQYF	TGTGCCAGCACCCGGGGGGTCGAGCAGTACTTC
TRBV7-9	TRBJ1-5	.	few	CASSGDGYSNQPQHF	TGTGCCAGCAGCGGGGACGGCTATAGCAATCAGCCCCAGCATTTT
TRBV27	TRBJ1-1	.	.	CASSTQARKTEAFF	TGTGCCAGCAGTACACAGGCCAGGAAGACTGAAGCTTTCTTT
TRBV11-1	TRBJ2-7	TRBD2	few	CASSLLSGGLSYF	TGTGCCAGCAGCTTACTGAGCGGGGGCCTATCGTACTTC
TRBV30	TRBJ2-6	.	.	CAWSVRDGFGFGLSGANVLTF	TGTGCCTGGAGTGTTCGGGACGGTTTCGGATTTGGATTGTCTGGGGCCAACGTCCTGACTTTC
TRBV9	TRBJ2-6	.	.	CASSVRAVPSGANVLTF	TGTGCCAGCAGCGTAAGGGCGGTACCCTCTGGGGCCAACGTCCTGACTTTC
TRBV5-1	TRBJ1-2	TRBD1	.	CASTQTGGDGYTF	TGCGCCAGCACTCAGACAGGGGGCGATGGCTACACCTTC
TRBV7-3	TRBJ2-2	TRBD2	.	CASSPGLAAGELFF	TGTGCCAGCAGCCCCGGACTAGCCGCCGGGGAGCTGTTTTTT
TRBV7-2	TRBJ2-7	TRBD2	.	CASSLEVAGAVEQYF	TGTGCCAGCAGCTTAGAAGTGGCGGGAGCTGTAGAGCAGTACTTC
TRBV7-9	TRBJ2-7	.	.	CASSLAHGGDTYEQYF	TGTGCCAGCAGCTTAGCGCATGGAGGGGACACCTACGAGCAGTACTTC
TRBV2	TRBJ1-1	.	.	CASSPVNTEAFF	TGTGCCAGCAGTCCGGTAAACACTGAAGCTTTCTTT
TRBV2	TRBJ1-4	.	once	CASSRDTNEKLFF	TGTGCCAGCAGTAGAGACACAAATGAAAAACTGTTTTTT
TRBV5-1	TRBJ1-3	.	.	CASSLAPGTSGNTIYF	TGCGCCAGCAGCTTGGCCCCCGGGACCTCTGGAAACACCATATATTTT
TRBV19	TRBJ2-7	.	once	CASSIGRTPSYEQYF	TGTGCCAGTAGTATAGGGCGAACCCCCTCCTACGAGCAGTACTTC
TRBV9	TRBJ1-3	.	.	CASGAQGLNTIYF	TGTGCCAGCGGGGCTCAGGGACTAAACACCATATATTTT
TRBV28	TRBJ2-3	TRBD2	.	CASSGTSYTDTQYF	TGTGCCAGCAGCGGGACTAGCTACACAGATACGCAGTATTTT
TRBV10-3	TRBJ2-7	TRBD1	.	CAIRETGAVYEQYF	TGTGCCATCAGGGAGACAGGGGCTGTTTACGAGCAGTACTTC
TRBV10-2	TRBJ2-1	TRBD2	once	CASTVRTSGSRVAADNEQFF	TGCGCCAGCACGGTCCGAACTAGCGGGAGTCGGGTCGCGGCCGACAATGAGCAGTTCTTC
TRBV6-5	TRBJ2-3	TRBD2	.	CASSWGLSGVTDTQYF	TGTGCCAGCAGTTGGGGCCTTAGCGGGGTCACAGATACGCAGTATTTT
TRBV6-6	TRBJ1-1	.	.	CASSYSGGTEAFF	TGTGCCAGCAGTTACTCAGGGGGCACTGAAGCTTTCTTT
TRBV5-1	TRBJ2-3	.	.	CASSFRTNTDTQYF	TGCGCCAGCAGCTTTAGGACGAACACAGATACGCAGTATTTT
TRBV7-2	TRBJ2-7	.	.	CASSYGGTSSYEQYF	TGTGCCAGCAGCTACGGAGGGACCTCCTCCTACGAGCAGTACTTC
TRBV7-2	TRBJ1-4	.	.	CASSLRGRPESEKLFF	TGTGCCAGCAGCTTAAGGGGTAGGCCCGAAAGCGAAAAACTGTTTTTT
TRBV29-1	TRBJ1-3	.	.	CSVDPPGLGNTIYF	TGCAGCGTTGATCCCCCGGGTTTGGGAAACACCATATATTTT
TRBV28	TRBJ2-2	TRBD1	.	CASLSQGAGTGELFF	TGTGCCAGCCTGTCACAGGGGGCCGGCACCGGGGAGCTGTTTTTT